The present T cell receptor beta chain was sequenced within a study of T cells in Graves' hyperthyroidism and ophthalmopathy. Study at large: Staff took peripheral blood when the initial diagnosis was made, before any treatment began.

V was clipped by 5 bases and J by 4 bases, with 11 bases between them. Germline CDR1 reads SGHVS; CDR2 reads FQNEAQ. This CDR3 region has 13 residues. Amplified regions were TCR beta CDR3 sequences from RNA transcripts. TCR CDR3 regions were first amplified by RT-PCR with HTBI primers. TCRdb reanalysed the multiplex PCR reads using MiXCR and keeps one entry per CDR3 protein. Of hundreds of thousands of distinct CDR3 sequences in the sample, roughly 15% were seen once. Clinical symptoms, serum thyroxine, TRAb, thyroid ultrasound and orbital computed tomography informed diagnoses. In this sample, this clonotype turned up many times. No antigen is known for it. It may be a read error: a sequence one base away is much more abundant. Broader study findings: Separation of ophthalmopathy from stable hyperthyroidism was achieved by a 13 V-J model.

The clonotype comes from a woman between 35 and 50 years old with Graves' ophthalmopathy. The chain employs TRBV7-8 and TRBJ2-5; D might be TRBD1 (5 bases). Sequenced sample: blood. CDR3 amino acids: CASSQGERETQYF. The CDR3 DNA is TGTGCCAGCAGCCAAGGGGAAAGAGAGACCCAGTACTTC. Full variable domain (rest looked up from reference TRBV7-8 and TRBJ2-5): GAGVSQSPRYKVAKRGQDVALRCDPISGHVSLFWYQQALGQGPEFLTYFQNEAQLDKSGLPSDRFFAERPEGSVSTLKIQRTQQEDSAVYLCASSQGERETQYFGPGTRLLVL.